This T cell receptor (beta chain) was found in a study of blood T cell repertoires in COVID-19. Only in-frame clones appear in the TCRdb table, and some are missing; sequencing was by immunoSEQ multiplex PCR. This sample yields 330,000 or so clones, of which more than 75% are seen a single time; 2.5% to 3.5% belongs to the top ten. Among Cohort 3 donors, those recovered had two negative PCRs, clearance, or symptom resolution. This TCR was recovered from a woman aged 25 to 45 who had recovered from COVID-19. The material sequenced was PBMCs or T cells enriched from blood (not recorded which).

The CDR3 nucleotides are TGTGCCAGTTCTCAGGTCGGTCAGCCCCAGCATTTT. Its protein product is CASSQVGQPQHF. This rearrangement joins TRBV5-4 to TRBJ1-5; no clear D. Germline values: CDR1 SGHNT, CDR2 YYREEE (reference sequence). The CDR3 is made up of 12 amino acids. Trimming removed 8 bases from V and 6 bases from J, with 12 bases in between. The variable domain in full, with the rest retrieved from reference TRBV5-4 and TRBJ1-5, is ETGVTQSPTHLIKTRGQQVTLRCSSQSGHNTVSWYQQALGQGPQFIFQYYREEENGRGNFPPRFSGLQFPNYSSELNVNALELDDSALYLCASSQVGQPQHFGDGTRLSIL.